This T cell receptor (beta chain) was sequenced in a study of identical twins. The study's findings and limits: There were fewer insertions in abundant cord blood beta clonotypes, but memory repertoires showed no such pattern.

TCRdb ran MiXCR on the 5' RACE reads and lists one entry per CDR3 protein. The sample has 240,000 or so distinct CDR3 sequences, 10% to 15% seen once; the top ten hold around 4%. This clonotype came up once. The target antigen is unknown. These same data were also listed under a study on yellow fever vaccine responses in identical twins.

The TCR was taken from a woman younger than 35 in good health. Sequencing was done on a sample of memory (CD45RO+) T cells sorted from blood.

The CDR3 DNA sequence: TGTGCCAGCAGTAGAACCAGTGGGATAGCGGGAGTCCCCTCCTACGAGCAGTACTTC. Protein sequence: CASSRTSGIAGVPSYEQYF. V usage is TRBV6-1 and J usage is TRBJ2-7; 9 bases line up with TRBD2. Germline CDR1 reads MNHNS; CDR2 reads SASEGT. The V segment lost 5 bases and the J segment 0 bases; nucleotides outside the gene matches: 17. The CDR3 extends over 19 amino acids.